This section outlines one TCR beta chain sequence together with its context. The data derive from a study of identical twins. TCRdb processed the 5' RACE reads anew with MiXCR; each CDR3 protein has one entry. The sample records some 730,000 distinct CDR3 sequences, approximately 18% being singletons. This sample also belongs to another study, concerning T cells expressing NK-cell markers. That paper states: Researchers got TCR beta repertoires out of sorted CD3+CD56+NKG2C+, CD3+CD56+NKG2C- and CD3+CD56-NKG2C+ T cells.

The sequence was obtained from a woman aged 18-29 years in good health. The sample comprised PBMCs.

CDR3 loop: CASKLSTDTQYF. DNA for the CDR3: TGTGCCAGCAAGTTGAGCACAGATACGCAGTATTTT. This chain uses TRBV7-2 with TRBJ2-3, with D hard to call. Trimming pared 7 bases from V and 0 bases from J, leaving 5 bases between. There are 12 residues in the CDR3. Germline assignment: CDR1 SGHTA and CDR2 FQGNSA.